Shown below are 29 T cell receptor beta chains from a single sample sequenced in a study of blood T cell repertoires in COVID-19. Here immunoSEQ multiplex PCR was the method, and the copy in TCRdb shows in-frame clones only, minus some. This table has about 370,000 clones, 70% to 90% appearing once. The sample taken for sequencing was peripheral blood. These receptors all come from a woman in her 30s with COVID-19, enrolled during active disease.

The rearrangement joins TRBV28 to TRBJ2-7; D is possibly TRBD1 (5 bases). Trimming shortened V by 5 bases and J by 6 bases, and 17 bases separated the two germline ends. Germline-derived CDR1 and CDR2 are MDHEN and SYDVKM. The CDR3 length is 14 residues. Here the CDR3 reads CASSQGASLGEQYF. In nucleotides, the CDR3 is TGTGCCAGCAGTCAGGGTGCCTCATTGGGCGAGCAGTACTTC.

The V gene is TRBV5-4, the J gene TRBJ2-7; 14 bases line up with TRBD2. Per the germline V gene, CDR1 is SGHNT and CDR2 is YYREEE (reference sequence). V shed 4 bases and J 6 bases; nucleotides not matched to a gene: 9. The CDR3 length is 16 residues. The CDR3 sequence is CASSERLAGGPVEQYF. The CDR3 DNA reads TGTGCCAGCAGCGAGCGACTAGCGGGAGGGCCGGTCGAGCAGTACTTC. The full variable domain, with the rest looked up from reference TRBV5-4 and TRBJ2-7, is ETGVTQSPTHLIKTRGQQVTLRCSSQSGHNTVSWYQQALGQGPQFIFQYYREEENGRGNFPPRFSGLQFPNYSSELNVNALELDDSALYLCASSERLAGGPVEQYFGPGTRLTVT.

V usage is TRBV7-3 and J usage is TRBJ2-1; D possibly corresponds to TRBD2 (5 bases). Trimming removed 5 bases from V and 8 bases from J, with 7 bases in between. The CDR3 is 11 amino acids. Germline V lookup: CDR1 SGHTA, CDR2 FQGTGA. The CDR3 is CASSPGDEQFF. CDR3 in DNA: TGTGCCAGCAGCCCCGGGGATGAGCAGTTCTTC.

This chain connects TRBV19 to TRBJ1-5, with a weak D call TRBD1 (5 bases). This CDR3 has 15 amino acids. V shed 3 bases and J shed 2 bases, with 11 bases lying between them. Germline V gene lookup returns CDR1 LNHDA and CDR2 SQIVND (reference sequence). This chain's CDR3 is CASSIRAGGNQPQHF. CDR3 DNA: TGTGCCAGTAGTATTAGGGCGGGGGGCAATCAGCCCCAGCATTTT.

The chain has TRBV9 and TRBJ1-1; D gene ambiguous. The CDR3 loop spans 16 amino acids. Per the germline V gene, CDR1 is SGDLS and CDR2 is YYNGEE. V was cut by 0 bases and J by 3 bases, with 15 bases left in between. The CDR3 coding sequence is TGTGCCAGCAGCGTAGATTGGAGGACCGCGGACACTGAAGCTTTCTTT. Encoded protein: CASSVDWRTADTEAFF.

The chain uses TRBV18 and TRBJ2-1; D not resolved. The germline V gene encodes CDR1 KGHSH and CDR2 LQKENI. CDR3 length equals 13 residues. Trimming took off 3 bases at V and 4 bases at J, with 7 bases between the two ends. The CDR3 nucleotides read TGTGCCAGCTCACCGCGAGATTACAATGAGCAGTTCTTC. Amino acid sequence: CASSPRDYNEQFF. The full variable domain, in which reference TRBV18 and TRBJ2-1 provide the parts outside the CDR3, is NAGVMQNPRHLVRRRGQEARLRCSPMKGHSHVYWYRQLPEEGLKFMVYLQKENIIDESGMPKERFSAEFPKEGPSILRIQQVVRGDSAAYFCASSPRDYNEQFFGPGTRLTVL.

The chain couples TRBV19 to TRBJ2-7; TRBD1 agrees at 7 bases. The germline gives CDR1 LNHDA, CDR2 SQIVND (reference sequence). The V segment lost 5 bases and the J segment 4 bases; nucleotides outside the gene matches: 8. CDR3 length: 14 amino acids. The CDR3 reads CASSQGQSGYEQYF. In DNA form, the CDR3 reads TGTGCCAGTAGTCAGGGACAGTCGGGATACGAGCAGTACTTC.

Only one count was recorded for this clone. This chain joins TRBV24-1 and TRBJ2-1; 10 bases map to TRBD1. Per the germline V gene, CDR1 is KGHDR and CDR2 is SFDVKD. The CDR3 runs to 15 residues. V lost 4 bases to trimming and J lost 6 bases; unmatched junction nucleotides: 5. The CDR3 loop reads CATSDPGTGVNEQFF. The CDR3 DNA sequence: TGTGCCACCAGTGACCCCGGGACAGGGGTCAATGAGCAGTTCTTC.

The chain has TRBV7-9 and TRBJ2-7; 7 positions agree with TRBD1. The CDR3 totals 14 residues. Germline lookup yields CDR1 SEHNR and CDR2 FQNEAQ (reference sequence). Trimming removed 5 bases from V and 3 bases from J; junction bases left unmatched: 7. The CDR3 bases are TGTGCCAGCAGCCCCGGGACAGAACTCTACGAGCAGTACTTC. Translating gives CASSPGTELYEQYF.

V gene TRBV6-5 combines with J gene TRBJ2-7; the D is unclear. This CDR3 spans 13 amino acids. Trimming removed 0 bases at V and 5 bases at J, with 8 bases between. The germline V gene encodes CDR1 MNHEY and CDR2 SVGAGI. The DNA of the CDR3 is TGTGCCAGCAGTTACTCGGGCCAAAACGAGCAGTACTTC. The encoded protein is CASSYSGQNEQYF.

This chain links TRBV7-2 with TRBJ1-4, with no clear D. V was cut by 1 base and J by 1 base, with 7 bases left in between. Germline V gives CDR1 SGHTA, CDR2 FQGNSA. This CDR3 comprises 15 residues. CDR3 residues: CASSLGGLTNEKLFF. CDR3 nucleotide sequence: TGTGCCAGCAGCTTAGGCGGGTTAACTAATGAAAAACTGTTTTTT.

V and J are TRBV2 and TRBJ1-2; D is perhaps TRBD1 (6 bases). Germline V gene data show CDR1 as SNHLY and CDR2 as FYNNEI. V lost 7 bases, J lost 1 base, and 13 bases lay in between. The CDR3 length is 14 residues. The CDR3 loop is CASTRGDNNYGYTF. CDR3 coding DNA: TGTGCCAGCACCCGGGGGGACAATAACTATGGCTACACCTTC.

The chain links TRBV6-2 or TRBV6-3 to TRBJ2-1; 9 bases agree with TRBD2. Germline trimming cut 5 bases from V and 1 base from J; bases unmatched to any gene: 6. The CDR3 consists of 16 residues. Per germline, CDR1 MNHEY and CDR2 SVGEGT. Here the CDR3 DNA reads TGTGCCAGCAGTAAGTCGGCGGGAGGGTCCTACAATGAGCAGTTCTTC. As protein: CASSKSAGGSYNEQFF.

The chain has TRBV29-1 and TRBJ2-3, with 8 bases that match TRBD2. Germline V CDR1 and CDR2: SQVTM, ANQGSEA. The trim removed 8 bases at V and 4 bases at J, leaving 11 bases unmatched. The CDR3 has 14 residues. This CDR3 is CSILGTSGSDTQYF. Here the CDR3 DNA reads TGCAGCATATTAGGCACTAGCGGATCAGATACGCAGTATTTT.

The chain combines TRBV27 with TRBJ1-1; possibly TRBD1 for D (6 bases). This CDR3 spans 20 amino acids. V lost 6 bases to trimming and J lost 1 base, with 30 bases between them. Per the germline V gene, CDR1 is MNHEY and CDR2 is SMNVEV (reference sequence). The CDR3 loop is CASRTRSRDTTLGANTEAFF. CDR3 coding DNA: TGTGCCAGCAGGACAAGATCACGGGACACCACTCTGGGGGCGAACACTGAAGCTTTCTTT.

V gene TRBV4-3 combines with J gene TRBJ1-2; TRBD1 matches 8 bases. After removal of 3 bases from V and 5 bases from J, the junction contained 5 bases not matched to a gene. The CDR3 totals 14 residues. Germline V gives CDR1 LGHNA, CDR2 YSLEER. CDR3 DNA sequence: TGCGCCAGCAGCCACCGACAGGGGACGTATGGCTACACCTTC. It yields the protein CASSHRQGTYGYTF.

The chain couples TRBV18 to TRBJ2-3; 11 positions agree with TRBD2. Germline lookup yields CDR1 KGHSH and CDR2 LQKENI. V trimming: 0 bases; J trimming: 0 bases; junction bases outside the gene matches: 8. The CDR3 has 19 residues. CDR3: CASSPPLGLAGSSTDTQYF. As DNA, the CDR3 is TGTGCCAGCTCACCACCCCTAGGACTAGCGGGCTCTAGCACAGATACGCAGTATTTT.

This clone was seen only once. The rearrangement links TRBV7-9 to TRBJ2-2; TRBD1 is a possible D gene (6 bases). The V and J ends lost 4 bases and 7 bases respectively, with 19 bases between them. The germline V gene has CDR1 SEHNR and CDR2 FQNEAQ (reference sequence). CDR3 size: 16 residues. DNA for the CDR3: TGTGCCAGCAGCTCGCAAACAGGGTGGGCGAACGGGGAGCTGTTTTTT. Amino acids: CASSSQTGWANGELFF.

The V and J genes are TRBV7-2 and TRBJ2-2; no definite D call. Germline V lookup: CDR1 SGHTA, CDR2 FQGNSA. This CDR3 spans 11 amino acids. Between the trimmed V and J ends, which lost 3 bases and 7 bases, there was a span of 3 bases. CDR3 sequence: CASSFNGELFF. Written as DNA, the CDR3 is TGTGCCAGCAGCTTTAACGGGGAGCTGTTTTTT.

This chain links TRBV7-3 with TRBJ1-1; D is possibly TRBD1 (6 bases). The V gene lost 5 bases and the J gene lost 10 bases, with 17 bases spanning the gap. Per the germline V gene, CDR1 is SGHTA and CDR2 is FQGTGA. The CDR3 extends over 13 amino acids. The CDR3 sequence: CASSTNPGDPAFF. The CDR3 DNA follows: TGTGCCAGCAGCACCAATCCAGGGGATCCAGCTTTCTTT.

The CDR3 nucleotides read TGTGCCAGCAGTTACTCGAGAAAGGAGGAGAAGTTCTTC. Amino acids: CASSYSRKEEKFF. The chain carries TRBV6-5 and TRBJ2-1; the D gene is possibly TRBD2 (5 bases). This CDR3 contains 13 residues. V was cut by 0 bases and J by 14 bases, with 14 bases left in between. Germline-derived CDR1 and CDR2 are MNHEY and SVGAGI.

The V call is TRBV18, the J call TRBJ1-2; D ambiguous. The CDR3 loop spans 16 amino acids. Germline values: CDR1 KGHSH, CDR2 LQKENI. V shed 0 bases and J shed 8 bases, with 19 bases lying between them. The CDR3 region has the DNA TGTGCCAGCTCACCACCTAGCCCGACGGGAAGAGGAGGCTACACCTTC. It specifies CASSPPSPTGRGGYTF.

The rearrangement uses TRBV28 and TRBJ1-1; TRBD1 is a possible D gene (5 bases). Germline assignment: CDR1 MDHEN and CDR2 SYDVKM. Trimming pared 2 bases from V and 4 bases from J, leaving 11 bases between. The CDR3 loop spans 14 amino acids. For the CDR3, the DNA is TGTGCCAGCAGTTTAGACAGACGGTCCACTGAAGCTTTCTTT. Encoded protein: CASSLDRRSTEAFF. The whole variable domain, filled in from reference TRBV28 and TRBJ1-1, reads DVKVTQSSRYLVKRTGEKVFLECVQDMDHENMFWYRQDPGLGLRLIYFSYDVKMKEKGDIPEGYSVSREKKERFSLILESASTNQTSMYLCASSLDRRSTEAFFGQGTRLTVV.

This clone was seen only once. The V and J genes are TRBV4-1 and TRBJ2-7, with a weak D call TRBD2 (6 bases). Trimming shortened V by 1 base and J by 2 bases, and 9 bases separated the two germline ends. CDR3 length equals 14 residues. Germline-derived CDR1 and CDR2 are MGHRA and YSYEKL. The CDR3 sequence is CASSQGGGPYEQYF. CDR3 bases: TGCGCCAGCAGCCAAGGGGGAGGACCCTACGAGCAGTACTTC.

This clone came up once. V is TRBV11-2 and J is TRBJ1-3; D uncertain. The CDR3 runs to 14 residues. V was trimmed by 2 bases and J by 1 base, leaving 6 bases between them. In germline, CDR1 is SGHAT, CDR2 FQNNGV. CDR3 amino acids: CASSLTGSGNTIYF. CDR3 nucleotides: TGTGCCAGCAGCTTAACGGGTTCTGGAAACACCATATATTTT.

This clone was counted a few times. The chain recombines TRBV28 with TRBJ1-4; TRBD1 aligns across 9 bases. Germline values: CDR1 MDHEN, CDR2 SYDVKM. With V trimmed by 5 bases and J by 8 bases, 6 bases remained unmatched. CDR3 size: 14 residues. The CDR3 coding sequence is TGTGCCAGCAGTCCGTGGGACAGGGACGAAAAACTGTTTTTT. This encodes CASSPWDRDEKLFF. Full variable domain (remainder filled in from reference TRBV28 and TRBJ1-4): DVKVTQSSRYLVKRTGEKVFLECVQDMDHENMFWYRQDPGLGLRLIYFSYDVKMKEKGDIPEGYSVSREKKERFSLILESASTNQTSMYLCASSPWDRDEKLFFGSGTQLSVL.

The chain has TRBV25-1 and TRBJ2-2; TRBD2 matches 12 bases. This CDR3 has 17 amino acids. With V trimmed by 4 bases and J by 5 bases, 8 bases remained unmatched. Germline CDR1 is MGHDK and CDR2 is SYGVNS. CDR3: CASSGTSGEIRTGELFF. For the CDR3, the DNA is TGTGCCAGCAGTGGGACTAGCGGGGAGATTAGGACCGGGGAGCTGTTTTTT.

The V gene is TRBV6-5, the J gene TRBJ2-3; 14 bases match TRBD2. Trimming cost V 10 bases and J 3 bases; bases outside gene matches: 6. The CDR3 runs to 15 residues. Germline V CDR1 and CDR2: MNHEY, SVGAGI. The CDR3 here is CATLGLAGETDTQYF. CDR3 sequence (DNA): TGTGCCACCCTGGGACTAGCGGGAGAGACAGATACGCAGTATTTT.

On this clone itself: The identical CDR3 is also encoded by other nucleotide sequences in the sample. The rearrangement uses TRBV7-3 and TRBJ2-1; 10 nucleotides line up with TRBD2. This CDR3 region has 15 residues. The germline V gene encodes CDR1 SGHTA and CDR2 FQGTGA. Losses at the gene ends were 5 bases for V and 3 bases for J; bases not matched to a gene: 4. CDR3 region: CASSPGLAVYNEQFF. The CDR3, as DNA: TGTGCCAGCAGCCCTGGACTAGCGGTCTACAATGAGCAGTTCTTC. Full variable domain (outside the CDR3, taken from reference TRBV7-3 and TRBJ2-1): GAGVSQTPSNKVTEKGKYVELRCDPISGHTALYWYRQSLGQGPEFLIYFQGTGAADDSGLPNDRFFAVRPEGSVSTLKIQRTERGDSAVYLCASSPGLAVYNEQFFGPGTRLTVL.